This entry lists 20 T cell receptor beta chains sequenced from one sample in a study of cytomegalovirus exposure and HLA in healthy donors. Primers: 60 Vbeta forward and 13 Jbeta reverse. TCRdb's copy holds only in-frame clones and misses some; the assay was immunoSEQ multiplex PCR. This table has 60,000 to 75,000 clones, almost 75% appearing once. The sequencing sample was made of PBMCs. Receptor source: a man between 45 and 60 years old in good health and CMV-seronegative.

The rearrangement links TRBV19 to TRBJ2-7; 7 bases match TRBD2. From germline, CDR1 is LNHDA and CDR2 SQIVND (reference sequence). The CDR3 totals 16 residues. V trimming: 1 base; J trimming: 2 bases; junction bases outside the gene matches: 8. The DNA for the CDR3 is TGTGCCAGTAGTATAGGTTGGGGGGGAGAGGCCTACGAGCAGTACTTC. Its translation: CASSIGWGGEAYEQYF. Full variable domain (remainder filled in from reference TRBV19 and TRBJ2-7): DGGITQSPKYLFRKEGQNVTLSCEQNLNHDAMYWYRQDPGQGLRLIYYSQIVNDFQKGDIAEGYSVSREKKESFPLTVTSAQKNPTAFYLCASSIGWGGEAYEQYFGPGTRLTVT.

The CDR3 region is CASSLDGEPEETQYF. CDR3 sequence (DNA): TGCGCCAGCAGCTTGGACGGGGAACCGGAGGAGACCCAGTACTTC. This chain joins TRBV5-1 and TRBJ2-5; D is perhaps TRBD2 (5 bases). The CDR3 has 15 amino acids. With 0 bases removed from V and 5 bases from J, the gap between germline ends came to 14 bases. Germline CDR1 is SGHRS and CDR2 is YFSETQ.

The J gene is TRBJ1-1, the V gene TRBV30; 8 nucleotides agree with TRBD1. The germline V gene encodes CDR1 GTSNPN and CDR2 SVGIG (reference sequence). This CDR3 is 13 amino acids long. V shed 7 bases, J shed 1 base, and the junction held 5 bases outside the gene matches. The CDR3 DNA reads TGTGCCTCGGACAGGGATCGGAACACTGAAGCTTTCTTT. Translation gives CASDRDRNTEAFF.

The V gene is TRBV27, the J gene TRBJ1-1; TRBD1 matches 10 bases. Trimming at V came to 3 bases and at J to 5 bases, leaving 6 bases not matched to a gene. The CDR3 loop spans 15 amino acids. Looked up from germline, CDR1 is MNHEY and CDR2 is SMNVEV (reference sequence). CDR3 amino acids: CASSFRGTGETEAFF. Here the CDR3 DNA reads TGTGCCAGCAGTTTCCGAGGGACAGGGGAGACTGAAGCTTTCTTT.

The chain employs TRBV7-6 and TRBJ2-3; D unresolved. Per germline, CDR1 SGHVS and CDR2 FNYEAQ. The V end was cut by 0 bases, the J end by 10 bases, with 8 bases between. CDR3 length: 12 amino acids. In DNA, the CDR3 is TGTGCCAGCAGCTTAGCCCTAGAGGCGCAGTATTTT. Translation gives CASSLALEAQYF. The variable domain in full, with the rest retrieved from reference TRBV7-6 and TRBJ2-3, is GAGVSQSPRYKVTKRGQDVALRCDPISGHVSLYWYRQALGQGPEFLTYFNYEAQQDKSGLPNDRFSAERPEGSISTLTIQRTEQRDSAMYRCASSLALEAQYFGPGTRLTVL.

J is TRBJ2-2 and V is TRBV27; perhaps TRBD1 as D (5 bases). The ends were cut back, 5 bases at V and 5 bases at J, with 12 bases in the middle. The CDR3 covers 14 residues. Germline CDR1 is MNHEY and CDR2 is SMNVEV (reference sequence). The CDR3 loop reads CASSPKTGTGELFF. For the CDR3, the DNA is TGTGCCAGCAGTCCGAAAACAGGAACCGGGGAGCTGTTTTTT.

The CDR3 sequence: CSVESQGVPFTYEQYF. In DNA form, the CDR3 reads TGCAGCGTTGAGTCGCAAGGGGTACCTTTTACCTACGAGCAGTACTTC. This sequence joins TRBV29-1 and TRBJ2-7, with TRBD1 as a possible D gene (5 bases). Germline V gene lookup returns CDR1 SQVTM and CDR2 ANQGSEA. The CDR3 is 16 amino acids. The V end was cut by 3 bases, the J end by 2 bases, with 20 bases between.

J is TRBJ1-1 and V is TRBV5-4, with 10 bases fitting TRBD1. CDR1 and CDR2 (germline): SGHNT, YYREEE (reference sequence). The ends lost 3 bases at V and 7 bases at J; junction bases unmatched: 3. This CDR3 comprises 13 residues. The CDR3 bases are TGTGCCAGCAGCTGGGACAGGGGATTTGAAGCTTTCTTT. Translating it yields CASSWDRGFEAFF.

This clone appeared once. J is TRBJ1-3 and V is TRBV7-9; D call uncertain. CDR1 and CDR2 (germline): SEHNR, FQNEAQ (reference sequence). The V gene lost 8 bases and the J gene lost 0 bases, with 14 bases spanning the gap. CDR3 length equals 15 residues. CDR3 DNA sequence: TGTGCCAGCCGCCGGGTCGGCCACTCTGGAAACACCATATATTTT. Translation gives CASRRVGHSGNTIYF.

The gene calls are TRBV19 and TRBJ2-1, with TRBD1 identical over 8 bases. This CDR3 has 15 amino acids. Germline V gives CDR1 LNHDA, CDR2 SQIVND (reference sequence). J gave up 2 bases and V 5 bases, and 5 bases lay outside the gene matches. CDR3 region: CASSAGDRPYNEQFF. The CDR3 nucleotides read TGTGCCAGTAGTGCAGGGGACAGGCCCTACAATGAGCAGTTCTTC.

V usage is TRBV6-1 and J usage is TRBJ2-4, with D maybe TRBD2 (5 bases). The CDR3 totals 17 residues. In germline, CDR1 is MNHNS, CDR2 SASEGT. V gave up 1 base and J gave up 3 bases, with 16 bases separating them. The CDR3 coding sequence is TGTGCCAGCAGTGAAGGAAGCGTACCTCGGGGCAAAAACATTCAGTACTTC. Amino acid sequence: CASSEGSVPRGKNIQYF.

The rearrangement joins TRBV30 to TRBJ2-1, with TRBD1 matching over 10 bases. This CDR3 has 13 amino acids. In germline, CDR1 is GTSNPN, CDR2 SVGIG (reference sequence). After removal of 5 bases from V and 9 bases from J, the junction contained 7 bases not matched to a gene. The CDR3 here is CAWSRDRGTEQFF. CDR3 coding DNA: TGTGCCTGGTCCCGGGACAGGGGAACTGAGCAGTTCTTC.

The chain uses TRBV29-1 and TRBJ1-2; D remains ambiguous. CDR3 length: 9 amino acids. V shed 6 bases and J shed 7 bases, with 6 bases lying between them. Germline CDR1 is SQVTM and CDR2 is ANQGSEA. The CDR3 DNA reads TGCAGCGTAATGAGTGGCTACACCTTC. This codes for CSVMSGYTF.

The rearrangement joins TRBV9 to TRBJ2-3, with 9 bases matching TRBD1. After removal of 6 bases from V and 4 bases from J, the junction contained 9 bases not matched to a gene. CDR3 length: 15 amino acids. Germline CDR1 is SGDLS and CDR2 is YYNGEE. The DNA for the CDR3 is TGTGCCAGCACCCGACAACAGGGGGCCGCAGATACGCAGTATTTT. Translating it yields CASTRQQGAADTQYF.

This chain joins TRBV6-6 and TRBJ1-6, with D possibly being TRBD1 (6 bases). CDR3 length: 15 amino acids. Trimming took off 6 bases at V and 0 bases at J, with 9 bases between the two ends. Germline V gene data show CDR1 as MNHNY and CDR2 as SVGAGI (reference sequence). CDR3 coding DNA: TGTGCCAGCAGCTCGGACAGCTCCTATAATTCACCCCTCCACTTT. Translation: CASSSDSSYNSPLHF.

In this sample, this clone turned up once. The chain recombines TRBV7-9 with TRBJ2-5; 14 bases align to TRBD2. Germline V gene data show CDR1 as SEHNR and CDR2 as FQNEAQ (reference sequence). The CDR3 covers 15 residues. The trim removed 4 bases at V and 4 bases at J, leaving 2 bases unmatched. The CDR3 DNA follows: TGTGCCAGCAGCTCGGGACTAGCGGGGGTAGAGACCCAGTACTTC. It is translated as CASSSGLAGVETQYF.

This clone was observed at least ten times. The chain carries TRBV2 and TRBJ1-2; 10 bases map to TRBD1. The CDR3 covers 16 residues. The trim removed 1 base at V and 1 base at J, leaving 3 bases unmatched. Germline values: CDR1 SNHLY, CDR2 FYNNEI. CDR3 bases: TGTGCCAGCAGTGAAGGACAGGGGGCTCTTAACTATGGCTACACCTTC. As protein: CASSEGQGALNYGYTF.

In this sample, this clone turned up a few times. V and J are TRBV27 and TRBJ1-2, with D possibly matching TRBD1 (5 bases). The CDR3 loop spans 15 amino acids. The V and J ends lost 1 base and 1 base respectively, with 10 bases between them. Germline V lookup: CDR1 MNHEY, CDR2 SMNVEV (reference sequence). CDR3: CASSLYSGGNYGYTF. In DNA form, the CDR3 reads TGTGCCAGCAGTTTATATTCGGGGGGTAACTATGGCTACACCTTC.

This clone was observed a few times. This sequence joins TRBV30 and TRBJ2-1; a weak D match, TRBD1 (5 bases). There are 15 residues in the CDR3. V dropped 5 bases and J dropped 6 bases, with 20 bases sitting between them. Germline CDR1 GTSNPN, CDR2 SVGIG (reference sequence). The CDR3 DNA reads as TGTGCCTGGGGGGCCAAGGGCGGTCGCCGCAATGAGCAGTTCTTC. Protein: CAWGAKGGRRNEQFF.

This clone was seen only once. The chain links TRBV2 to TRBJ2-7, with 7 bases identical to TRBD2. Trimming cost V 6 bases and J 3 bases; bases outside gene matches: 8. This CDR3 comprises 14 residues. CDR1 is SNHLY, CDR2 FYNNEI, per germline. This CDR3 is CASSSPSGVYEQYF. The CDR3 DNA follows: TGTGCCAGCAGCTCGCCTAGCGGTGTCTACGAGCAGTACTTC.